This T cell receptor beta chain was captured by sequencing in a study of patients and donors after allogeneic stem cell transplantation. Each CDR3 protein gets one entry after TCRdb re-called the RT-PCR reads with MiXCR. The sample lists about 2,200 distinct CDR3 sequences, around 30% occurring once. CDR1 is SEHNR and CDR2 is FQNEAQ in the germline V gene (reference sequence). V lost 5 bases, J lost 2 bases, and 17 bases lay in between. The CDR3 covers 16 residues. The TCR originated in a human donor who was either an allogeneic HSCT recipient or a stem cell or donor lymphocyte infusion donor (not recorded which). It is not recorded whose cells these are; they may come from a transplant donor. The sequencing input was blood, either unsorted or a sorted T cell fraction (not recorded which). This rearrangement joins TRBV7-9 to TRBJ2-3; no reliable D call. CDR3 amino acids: CASSRRRRNDTDTQYF. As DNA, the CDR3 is TGTGCCAGCAGCCGCCGACGAAGAAATGACACAGATACGCAGTATTTT.